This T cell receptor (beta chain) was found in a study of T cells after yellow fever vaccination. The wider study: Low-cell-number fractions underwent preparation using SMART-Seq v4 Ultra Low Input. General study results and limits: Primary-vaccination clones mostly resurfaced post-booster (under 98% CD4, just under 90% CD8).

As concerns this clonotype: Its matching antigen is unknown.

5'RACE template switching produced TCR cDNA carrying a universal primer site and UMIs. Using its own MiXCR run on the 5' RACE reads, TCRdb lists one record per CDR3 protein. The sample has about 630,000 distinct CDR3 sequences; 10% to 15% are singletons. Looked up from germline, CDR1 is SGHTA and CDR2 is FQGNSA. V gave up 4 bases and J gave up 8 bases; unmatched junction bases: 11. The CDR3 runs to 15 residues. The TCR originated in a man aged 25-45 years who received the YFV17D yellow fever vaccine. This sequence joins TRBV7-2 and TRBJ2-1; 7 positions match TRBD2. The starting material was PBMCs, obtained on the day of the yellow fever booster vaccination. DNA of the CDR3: TGTGCCAGCAGCTGCCGTGGGCGGGAGAAGGATGAGCAGTTCTTC. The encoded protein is CASSCRGREKDEQFF.